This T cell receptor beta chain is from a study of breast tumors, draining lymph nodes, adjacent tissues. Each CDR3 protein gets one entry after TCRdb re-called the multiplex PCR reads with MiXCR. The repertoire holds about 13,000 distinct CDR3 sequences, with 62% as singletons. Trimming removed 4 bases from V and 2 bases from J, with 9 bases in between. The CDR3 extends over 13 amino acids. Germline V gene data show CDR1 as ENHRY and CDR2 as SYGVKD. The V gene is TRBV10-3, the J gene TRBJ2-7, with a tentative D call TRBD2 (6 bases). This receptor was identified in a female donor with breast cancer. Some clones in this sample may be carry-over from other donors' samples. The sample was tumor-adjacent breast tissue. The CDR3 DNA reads TGTGCCATCAGTGGGAGACTAGCCTACGAGCAGTACTTC. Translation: CAISGRLAYEQYF.